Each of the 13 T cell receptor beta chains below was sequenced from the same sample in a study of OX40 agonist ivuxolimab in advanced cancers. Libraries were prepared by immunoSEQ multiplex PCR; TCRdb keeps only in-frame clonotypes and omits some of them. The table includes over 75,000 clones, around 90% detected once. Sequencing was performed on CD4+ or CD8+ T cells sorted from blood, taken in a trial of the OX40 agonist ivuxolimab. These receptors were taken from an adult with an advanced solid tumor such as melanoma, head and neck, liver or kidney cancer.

In DNA, the CDR3 is TGTGCCAGCAGCCATCTGGGCCAGTACTACGAGCAGTACTTC. Amino acid sequence: CASSHLGQYYEQYF. The J gene is TRBJ2-7, the V gene TRBV7-9, with D unclear. V dropped 5 bases and J dropped 3 bases, with 14 bases sitting between them. Per germline, CDR1 SEHNR and CDR2 FQNEAQ (reference sequence). The CDR3 loop spans 14 amino acids.

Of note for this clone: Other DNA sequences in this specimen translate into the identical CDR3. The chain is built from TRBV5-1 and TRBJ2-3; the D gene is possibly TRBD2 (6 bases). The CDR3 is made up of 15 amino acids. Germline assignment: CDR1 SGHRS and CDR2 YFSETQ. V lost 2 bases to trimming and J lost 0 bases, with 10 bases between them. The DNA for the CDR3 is TGCGCCAGCAGCTTATCAGGGACTAGCACAGATACGCAGTATTTT. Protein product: CASSLSGTSTDTQYF.

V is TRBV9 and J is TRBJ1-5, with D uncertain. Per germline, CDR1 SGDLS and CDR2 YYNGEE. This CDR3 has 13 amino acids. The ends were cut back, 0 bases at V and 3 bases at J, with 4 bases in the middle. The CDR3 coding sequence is TGTGCCAGCAGCGTAGGCAACAATCAGCCCCAGCATTTT. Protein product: CASSVGNNQPQHF.

For the CDR3, the DNA is TGCGCCACCTCCCGGGGGCTAGCCTACGAGCAGTACTTC. Its protein product is CATSRGLAYEQYF. This chain joins TRBV4-1 and TRBJ2-7, with D possibly called TRBD1 or TRBD2 (6 bases each). This CDR3 comprises 13 residues. Trimming took 10 bases from V and 2 from J, leaving 15 bases between them. Germline V gene data show CDR1 as MGHRA and CDR2 as YSYEKL.

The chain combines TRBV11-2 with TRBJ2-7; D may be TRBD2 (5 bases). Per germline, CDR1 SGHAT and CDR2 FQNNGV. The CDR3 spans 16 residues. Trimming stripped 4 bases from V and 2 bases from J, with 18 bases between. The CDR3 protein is CASSSPGVTVTYEQYF. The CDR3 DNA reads TGTGCCAGCAGCTCCCCCGGGGTGACTGTGACCTACGAGCAGTACTTC.

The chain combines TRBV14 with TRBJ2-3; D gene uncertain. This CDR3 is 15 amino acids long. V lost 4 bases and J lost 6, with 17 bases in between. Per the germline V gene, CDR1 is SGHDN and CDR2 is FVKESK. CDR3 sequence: CASSPYYPMRDTQYF. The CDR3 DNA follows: TGTGCCAGCAGCCCTTATTACCCGATGAGGGATACGCAGTATTTT.

CDR3 nucleotide sequence: TGTGCCAGCAGCCGGGACAGGGCATTGTTCGAGCAGTACTTC. It encodes CASSRDRALFEQYF. This sequence joins TRBV5-6 and TRBJ2-7; 9 positions match TRBD1. V trimming: 4 bases; J trimming: 6 bases; junction bases outside the gene matches: 8. Germline assignment: CDR1 SGHDT and CDR2 YYEEEE. The CDR3 runs 14 residues.

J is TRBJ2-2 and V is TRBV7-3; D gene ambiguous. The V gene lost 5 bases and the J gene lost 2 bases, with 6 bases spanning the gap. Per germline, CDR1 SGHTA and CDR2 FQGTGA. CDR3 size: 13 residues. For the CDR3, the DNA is TGTGCCAGCAGCGGGTACAACACCGGGGAGCTGTTTTTT. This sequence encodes CASSGYNTGELFF.

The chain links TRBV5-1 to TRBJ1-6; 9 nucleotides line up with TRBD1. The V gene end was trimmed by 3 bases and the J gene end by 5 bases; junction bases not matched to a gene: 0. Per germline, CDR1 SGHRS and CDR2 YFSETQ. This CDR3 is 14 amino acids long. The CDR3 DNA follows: TGCGCCAGCAGCTGGGACAGGGATAATTCACCCCTCCACTTT. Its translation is CASSWDRDNSPLHF.

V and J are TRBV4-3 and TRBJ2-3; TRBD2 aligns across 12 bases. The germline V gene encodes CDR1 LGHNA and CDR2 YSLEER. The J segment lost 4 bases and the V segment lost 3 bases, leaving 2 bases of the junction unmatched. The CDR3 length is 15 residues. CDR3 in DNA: TGCGCCAGCAGCCAGACTAGCGGGAGCCCAGATACGCAGTATTTT. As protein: CASSQTSGSPDTQYF.

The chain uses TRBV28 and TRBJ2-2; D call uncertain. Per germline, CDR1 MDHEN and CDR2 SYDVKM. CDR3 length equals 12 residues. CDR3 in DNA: TGTGCTTTAGGCTCGAACACCGGGGAGCTGTTTTTT. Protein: CALGSNTGELFF.

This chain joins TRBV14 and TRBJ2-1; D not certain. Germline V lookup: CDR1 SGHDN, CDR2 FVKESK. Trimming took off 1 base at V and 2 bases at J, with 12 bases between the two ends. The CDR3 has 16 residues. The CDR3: CASSQAWERAYNEQFF. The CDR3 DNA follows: TGTGCCAGCAGCCAAGCATGGGAAAGGGCCTACAATGAGCAGTTCTTC.

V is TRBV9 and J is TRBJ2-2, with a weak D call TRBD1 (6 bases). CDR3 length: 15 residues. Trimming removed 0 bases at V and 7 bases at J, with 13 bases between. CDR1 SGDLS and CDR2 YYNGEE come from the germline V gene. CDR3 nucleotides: TGTGCCAGCAGCGTAGAACTCCAACAGGGCGGGGAGCTGTTTTTT. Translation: CASSVELQQGGELFF.